The 10 T cell receptor beta chains below all came from one sample that was sequenced in a study of shared clonotypes between healthy human individuals. Profiling relied on immunoSEQ multiplex PCR, and the TCRdb table lists in-frame clones only, not all of them. Here the sample spans 550,000 to 750,000 clones, about 95% being singletons. CD45RO-negative, CCR7-selected cells formed the naive CD8 fraction, which excluded terminally differentiated effector memory CD45RA+ cells. Sequenced sample: naive CD8+ T cells sorted from blood. All receptors derive from a woman aged 25-40 years in good health.

This chain links TRBV27 with TRBJ2-2; 8 nucleotides agree with TRBD2. The CDR3 is 16 amino acids. Looked up from germline, CDR1 is MNHEY and CDR2 is SMNVEV (reference sequence). Trimming removed 4 bases from V and 5 bases from J; junction bases left unmatched: 9. The CDR3 spells CASSSLGAGGTGELFF. In DNA form, the CDR3 reads TGTGCCAGCAGTTCCTTGGGGGCGGGAGGTACCGGGGAGCTGTTTTTT.

V is TRBV28 and J is TRBJ2-6; D is perhaps TRBD2 (6 bases). Germline-derived CDR1 and CDR2 are MDHEN and SYDVKM. V was trimmed by 4 bases and J by 0 bases, leaving 16 bases between them. This CDR3 is built from 18 residues. The CDR3: CASSSFGPRGSGANVLTF. Written as DNA, the CDR3 is TGTGCCAGCAGTTCGTTTGGACCGCGGGGCTCTGGGGCCAACGTCCTGACTTTC.

The CDR3 loop is CASSLGRARTDTQYF. The CDR3 DNA reads as TGTGCCAGCAGCTTAGGACGGGCTCGCACAGATACGCAGTATTTT. This rearrangement joins TRBV7-6 to TRBJ2-3; no definite D call. The CDR3 runs to 15 residues. The V end lost 1 base, the J end lost 1 base, and 9 bases lay between the germline ends. Germline V CDR1 and CDR2: SGHVS, FNYEAQ.

The CDR3 here is CASSFVQFYNEQFF. As DNA, the CDR3 is TGTGCCAGCAGCTTCGTCCAGTTTTACAATGAGCAGTTCTTC. The gene calls are TRBV5-6 and TRBJ2-1; D unresolved. The germline CDR1 and CDR2 sequences are SGHDT and YYEEEE. With 2 bases removed from V and 4 bases from J, the gap between germline ends came to 10 bases. This CDR3 region has 14 residues.

The sample holds one count of this clone. The chain uses TRBV2 and TRBJ2-7; 9 bases map to TRBD2. CDR1 and CDR2 from the germline V gene are SNHLY and FYNNEI. The trim removed 0 bases at V and 5 bases at J, leaving 8 bases unmatched. The CDR3 is 16 residues long. The CDR3 bases are TGTGCCAGCAGTGAAGCGGGCGGGAGGGCCGAAAACGAGCAGTACTTC. Protein sequence: CASSEAGGRAENEQYF.

The chain recombines TRBV27 with TRBJ1-1, with no clear D. This CDR3 comprises 14 residues. Germline-derived CDR1 and CDR2 are MNHEY and SMNVEV (reference sequence). V was clipped by 7 bases and J by 3 bases, with 15 bases between them. CDR3 amino acids: CASTPVGTHTEAFF. The CDR3 nucleotides are TGTGCCAGCACTCCTGTGGGAACCCACACTGAAGCTTTCTTT.

This sequence joins TRBV9 and TRBJ2-5; 7 positions agree with TRBD2. This CDR3 is 15 amino acids long. Germline CDR1 and CDR2: SGDLS and YYNGEE. V lost 0 bases and J lost 5; bases outside the gene matches: 7. The CDR3 DNA sequence: TGTGCCAGCAGCGTAGGAGGCAGGGAGGGTGAGACCCAGTACTTC. Its translation is CASSVGGREGETQYF.

This chain connects TRBV11-2 to TRBJ2-2, with 7 bases that match TRBD2. The junction had 10 bases not matched to a gene; V was cut back by 5 bases and J by 4 bases. The CDR3 totals 16 residues. The germline CDR1 and CDR2 sequences are SGHAT and FQNNGV. The CDR3 nucleotides read TGTGCCAGCAGCCCAGCGGCGGGAGTCAGCACCGGGGAGCTGTTTTTT. Residues: CASSPAAGVSTGELFF.

The chain has TRBV29-1 and TRBJ2-5; the D gene could be TRBD1 or TRBD2 (6 bases each). The J call is uncertain, as TRBJ2-7 better fits the DNA end. CDR3 length equals 16 residues. Germline CDR1 reads SQVTM; CDR2 reads ANQGSEA. CDR3 in amino acids: CSVEDLHGGGAYEQYF. Here the CDR3 DNA reads TGCAGCGTTGAAGATCTTCACGGAGGGGGTGCTTACGAGCAGTACTTC.

The chain carries TRBV9 and TRBJ1-2; 9 positions agree with TRBD1. V trimming: 0 bases; J trimming: 1 base; junction bases outside the gene matches: 1. In germline, CDR1 is SGDLS, CDR2 YYNGEE. This CDR3 spans 15 amino acids. CDR3: CASSVGGQGNYGYTF. The DNA for the CDR3 is TGTGCCAGCAGCGTAGGGGGACAGGGTAACTATGGCTACACCTTC.